Detailed here is one T cell receptor (beta chain). The record originates from a study of blood T cell repertoires in COVID-19. On the study more broadly: The samples span acute and convalescent COVID-19 from the United States, Italy and Spain. PBMCs, B-cell-depleted T cells, or T cells provided the cDNA or gDNA that made up the material.

Participants had their cohort set by participant-reported clinical history. Before being deemed recovered, Cohort 3 donors had two negative PCRs, clearance, or symptom resolution. Trimming took 10 bases from V and 6 from J, leaving 26 bases between them. Germline values: CDR1 MNHNY, CDR2 SVGAGI (reference sequence). The CDR3 spans 16 residues. TCRdb keeps only in-frame clones here, not all; method: immunoSEQ multiplex PCR. The table records under 250,000 clones, under 85% of them present only once. This TCR came from a man in his fifties or sixties who had recovered from COVID-19. The sample consisted of PBMCs or T cells enriched from blood (not recorded which). This chain uses TRBV6-6 with TRBJ2-3; TRBD1 might be the D (5 bases). The CDR3: CATSNGAMAKLDTQYF. DNA of the CDR3: TGTGCCACTTCTAATGGGGCAATGGCTAAATTGGATACGCAGTATTTT.